Below are 19 T cell receptor beta chains sequenced from a single sample in a study of lymphopenia after photon versus proton radiotherapy. Clones were read by immunoSEQ multiplex PCR, and TCRdb kept only the in-frame ones, dropping some. The sample comprises roughly 15,000 clones, 82% of which are singletons, and roughly a quarter rests with the top ten. Specimen: peripheral blood, collected from a patient treated with photon-based radiotherapy. These receptors all come from a man aged 45-60 years with gastric cancer.

This clone was picked up one time. The chain is built from TRBV9 and TRBJ2-1, with unresolved D. The V end lost 1 base, the J end lost 7 bases, and 9 bases lay between the germline ends. The CDR3 length is 13 residues. Germline CDR1 SGDLS, CDR2 YYNGEE. CDR3 protein: CASSVLGENEQFF. CDR3 nucleotide sequence: TGTGCCAGCAGCGTATTGGGTGAAAATGAGCAGTTCTTC. Supplemented by reference TRBV9 and TRBJ2-1, the full variable domain reads DSGVTQTPKHLITATGQRVTLRCSPRSGDLSVYWYQQSLDQGLQFLIQYYNGEERAKGNILERFSAQQFPDLHSELNLSSLELGDSALYFCASSVLGENEQFFGPGTRLTVL.

V gene TRBV6-1 combines with J gene TRBJ1-6; no clear D. This CDR3 contains 15 residues. Trimming cost V 11 bases and J 8 bases, with 22 bases left between them. Germline V gives CDR1 MNHNS, CDR2 SASEGT. The DNA for the CDR3 is TGTGCCTCTCGGACGGAGGCCAGATTAGATTCACCCCTCCACTTT. As protein: CASRTEARLDSPLHF.

The chain is built from TRBV10-3 and TRBJ2-1, with no clear D. Germline assignment: CDR1 ENHRY and CDR2 SYGVKD. V was trimmed by 7 bases and J by 4 bases, leaving 11 bases between them. CDR3 length equals 13 residues. The CDR3 nucleotides are TGTGCCATCACCGAGCGTGCTTACAATGAGCAGTTCTTC. Translating gives CAITERAYNEQFF.

The chain recombines TRBV27 with TRBJ1-4; D call uncertain. The CDR3 runs to 13 residues. Trimming left V 6 bases short and J 5 bases short, with 10 bases between. Germline V CDR1 and CDR2: MNHEY, SMNVEV (reference sequence). The CDR3 DNA sequence: TGTGCCAGCAGCTTCTACCCCAATGAAAAACTGTTTTTT. Its protein product is CASSFYPNEKLFF.

The CDR3 nucleotides are TGTGCCAGCAGTGAGGCCTGGTCACCCCTCCACTTT. Translated: CASSEAWSPLHF. The V call is TRBV6-1, the J call TRBJ1-6; no firm D call. This CDR3 contains 12 residues. Germline CDR1 is MNHNS and CDR2 is SASEGT. Trimming removed 3 bases from V and 10 bases from J, with 7 bases in between.

This chain uses TRBV6-5 with TRBJ2-7; weak D call: TRBD2 (6 bases). CDR3 length: 13 amino acids. CDR1 and CDR2 (germline): MNHEY, SVGAGI. V gave up 4 bases and J gave up 2 bases, with 9 bases separating them. In DNA, the CDR3 is TGTGCCAGCAGTTGTGGAGGGCCCTACGAGCAGTACGTC. Its translation is CASSCGGPYEQYV.

CDR3 sequence: CASSSTGGTAYF. CDR3 DNA: TGTGCCAGCAGCTCGACCGGTGGGACCGCATATTTT. V and J are TRBV11-1 and TRBJ2-3, with D tentatively TRBD1 or TRBD2 (5 bases each). Germline values: CDR1 SGHAT, CDR2 FQDESV (reference sequence). The CDR3 consists of 12 residues. Trimming removed 4 bases from V and 15 bases from J, with 17 bases in between. The full variable domain, completed using reference TRBV11-1 and TRBJ2-3, is EAEVAQSPRYKITEKSQAVAFWCDPISGHATLYWYRQILGQGPELLVQFQDESVVDDSQLPKDRFSAERLKGVDSTLKIQPAELGDSAMYLCASSSTGGTAYFGPGTRLTVL.

The J gene is TRBJ1-2, the V gene TRBV2; 12 bases agree with TRBD1. The CDR3 is 15 residues long. The germline V gene has CDR1 SNHLY and CDR2 FYNNEI. J was trimmed by 8 bases and V by 6 bases; bases with no gene match: 10. The CDR3: CASSRDRGPVWGYTF. CDR3 coding DNA: TGTGCCAGCAGCCGGGACAGGGGGCCTGTTTGGGGCTACACCTTC.

The chain uses TRBV19 and TRBJ2-7; 11 positions agree with TRBD1. This CDR3 region has 17 residues. Germline V gene sequence: CDR1 LNHDA, CDR2 SQIVND (reference sequence). V lost 3 bases to trimming and J lost 2 bases; unmatched junction nucleotides: 9. In DNA form, the CDR3 reads TGTGCCAGTAGTATTGGGGCTCCGGGACAGGGGGCCTACGAGCAGTACTTC. Amino acids: CASSIGAPGQGAYEQYF. Drawing the rest from reference TRBV19 and TRBJ2-7, the complete variable domain is DGGITQSPKYLFRKEGQNVTLSCEQNLNHDAMYWYRQDPGQGLRLIYYSQIVNDFQKGDIAEGYSVSREKKESFPLTVTSAQKNPTAFYLCASSIGAPGQGAYEQYFGPGTRLTVT.

This chain joins TRBV19 and TRBJ2-2, with D possibly being TRBD1 (5 bases). The CDR3 has 14 residues. CDR1 LNHDA and CDR2 SQIVND come from the germline V gene (reference sequence). V lost 4 bases, J lost 3 bases, and 9 bases lay in between. CDR3 sequence reads: CASSKGSDTGELFF. In DNA, the CDR3 is TGTGCCAGTAGTAAGGGGTCGGACACCGGGGAGCTGTTTTTT.

The CDR3 sequence is CASRGFFSSEAFF. Here the CDR3 DNA reads TGTGCCAGCCGAGGGTTTTTTTCGTCTGAAGCTTTCTTT. The chain recombines TRBV19 with TRBJ1-1; unclear D gene. CDR3 length equals 13 residues. From germline, CDR1 is LNHDA and CDR2 SQIVND (reference sequence). The V end lost 9 bases, the J end lost 6 bases, and 17 bases lay between the germline ends.

This clone was seen more than once but under ten times. The rearrangement joins TRBV11-2 to TRBJ2-7, with 14 bases identical to TRBD2. The CDR3 length is 18 residues. Unmatched junction bases numbered 15, after V lost 5 bases and J lost 6 bases. Per the germline V gene, CDR1 is SGHAT and CDR2 is FQNNGV. The CDR3 nucleotides read TGTGCCAGCAGCCGTTGGACTAGCGGGGGGCTTGGGATCGGCGAGCAGTACTTC. The encoded protein is CASSRWTSGGLGIGEQYF.

This clone was detected only once. V and J are TRBV5-4 and TRBJ2-7; D perhaps matches TRBD1 (5 bases). Trimming took off 4 bases at V and 2 bases at J, with 13 bases between the two ends. CDR3 length equals 14 residues. Looked up from germline, CDR1 is SGHNT and CDR2 is YYREEE (reference sequence). For the CDR3, the DNA is TGTGCCAGCAGCACCCGACAGTTCCCCTACGAGCAGTACGTC. It codes for CASSTRQFPYEQYV.

This clone has more than one count but fewer than ten. The chain joins TRBV4-1 to TRBJ1-1; 8 bases align to TRBD1. This CDR3 has 15 residues. Trimming at V came to 1 base and at J to 4 bases, leaving 5 bases not matched to a gene. Per germline, CDR1 MGHRA and CDR2 YSYEKL. The CDR3 loop is CASSQGTGSGTEAFF. The CDR3 coding sequence is TGCGCCAGCAGCCAAGGGACAGGGTCGGGCACTGAAGCTTTCTTT.

The rearrangement uses TRBV18 and TRBJ1-5, with a tentative D call TRBD1 (6 bases). The CDR3 runs to 13 residues. V lost 4 bases to trimming and J lost 5 bases, with 9 bases between them. Germline lookup yields CDR1 KGHSH and CDR2 LQKENI. The CDR3 is CASSRTDDQPQHF. In nucleotides, the CDR3 is TGTGCCAGCTCACGGACAGATGATCAGCCCCAGCATTTT.

This chain joins TRBV19 and TRBJ1-2, with a possible D match to TRBD1 (5 bases). Germline V gene lookup returns CDR1 LNHDA and CDR2 SQIVND (reference sequence). V lost 3 bases and J 8 bases, leaving 10 bases between the germline ends. This CDR3 comprises 12 residues. Here the CDR3 reads CASSISRDGYTF. DNA of the CDR3: TGTGCCAGTAGTATTTCGAGGGACGGCTACACCTTC.

The gene calls are TRBV6-1 and TRBJ2-3, with D perhaps assigned TRBD1 or TRBD2 (5 bases each). CDR1 MNHNS and CDR2 SASEGT come from the germline V gene. V lost 2 bases and J 12 bases, leaving 21 bases between the germline ends. This CDR3 comprises 15 residues. CDR3 DNA sequence: TGTGCCAGCAGTGAATTGCCGGGGTCTGGGGACGGACAGTATTTT. Translation gives CASSELPGSGDGQYF.

The chain has TRBV29-1 and TRBJ2-5; weak D call: TRBD2 (6 bases). CDR3 size: 13 residues. Germline CDR1 reads SQVTM; CDR2 reads ANQGSEA. Trimming shortened V by 7 bases and J by 2 bases, and 14 bases separated the two germline ends. Here the CDR3 DNA reads TGCAGCGCACAGCGAGGAGGGCAAGAGACCCAGTACTTC. Protein: CSAQRGGQETQYF.

The chain has TRBV9 and TRBJ2-7; 11 bases fit TRBD1. The CDR3 consists of 15 residues. The V gene end was trimmed by 3 bases and the J gene end by 9 bases; junction bases not matched to a gene: 11. Germline CDR1 and CDR2: SGDLS and YYNGEE. The CDR3, as DNA: TGTGCCAGCAGCGCGGGACAGGGGGAGGTTATCGGGCAGTACTTC. It codes for CASSAGQGEVIGQYF.